The 17 T cell receptor beta chains below were found in one sample sequenced in a study of blood T cell repertoires in COVID-19 (TCRdb year 2020). Libraries came from the immunoSEQ multiplex PCR assay. TCRdb retrieved this table from immuneACCESS and kept in-frame rearrangements only. Not all clones are present; in checked studies, unresolved V genes account for under half, and no reason is known for the remainder. The sample profile shows approximately 230,000 clones; around 90% of them were found once. The ten largest clones represent around 6% of the sample. Sequencing used PBMCs or T cells enriched from blood (not recorded which). These receptors originate from a woman aged 30 to 39 with acute COVID-19.

The chain is built from TRBV7-9 and TRBJ1-2, with unresolved D. The CDR3 is made up of 15 amino acids. Deletions cut 5 bases from V and 0 bases from J, with 13 bases between. Germline CDR1 and CDR2: SEHNR and FQNEAQ (reference sequence). CDR3 sequence reads: CASSRTPQTNYGYTF. The DNA for the CDR3 is TGTGCCAGCAGCCGAACACCTCAGACTAACTATGGCTACACCTTC.

This clone was counted a single time. Other DNA sequences in the sample encode the same CDR3. V usage is TRBV2 and J usage is TRBJ1-1; TRBD1 matches at 9 bases. From germline, CDR1 is SNHLY and CDR2 FYNNEI. This CDR3 contains 12 residues. The J segment lost 4 bases and the V segment lost 6 bases, leaving 0 bases of the junction unmatched. Written as DNA, the CDR3 is TGTGCCAGCAGGGACAGGGGCACTGAAGCTTTCTTT. It translates to CASRDRGTEAFF.

This clone came up once. The rearrangement links TRBV3-1 (or the pseudogene TRBV3-2) to TRBJ1-1, with a possible D match to TRBD1 (6 bases). This CDR3 is 15 amino acids long. Germline loops: CDR1 LGHDT, CDR2 YNNKEL (reference sequence). With 5 bases removed from V and 1 base from J, the gap between germline ends came to 14 bases. The CDR3 coding sequence is TGTGCCAGCAGCACCCGGGGGGCGCGGAACACTGAAGCTTTCTTT. This translates into CASSTRGARNTEAFF.

The chain recombines TRBV6-5 with TRBJ1-4, with 8 positions matching TRBD1. CDR3 length: 16 residues. Germline V gives CDR1 MNHEY, CDR2 SVGAGI. V gave up 3 bases and J gave up 3 bases; unmatched junction bases: 6. This chain's CDR3 is CASSYDGQGSNEKLFF. CDR3 DNA: TGTGCCAGCAGTTATGACGGACAGGGATCTAATGAAAAACTGTTTTTT.

This rearrangement joins TRBV9 to TRBJ2-6; the D is unclear. This CDR3 contains 15 residues. V was pared by 4 bases and J by 4 bases, with 12 bases between. Germline CDR1 reads SGDLS; CDR2 reads YYNGEE. CDR3 sequence reads: CASSTHLRGANVLTF. The CDR3 DNA sequence: TGTGCCAGCAGCACACATCTCAGGGGGGCCAACGTCCTGACTTTC.

V and J are TRBV3-1 (or the pseudogene TRBV3-2) and TRBJ2-3, with D possibly matching TRBD2 (6 bases). The V gene's germline CDR1 is LGHDT and CDR2 YNNKEL (reference sequence). V lost 1 base and J lost 8, with 16 bases in between. The CDR3 is 15 amino acids. CDR3 residues: CASSQGGPTGGTQYF. DNA of the CDR3: TGTGCCAGCAGCCAAGGAGGACCTACCGGGGGTACGCAGTATTTT.

The chain recombines TRBV24-1 with TRBJ2-1; D unresolved. This CDR3 is built from 13 residues. V dropped 2 bases and J dropped 9 bases, with 10 bases sitting between them. The germline gives CDR1 KGHDR, CDR2 SFDVKD. CDR3 bases: TGTGCCACCAGTGATTCCCCAAGAGGTGAGCAGTTCTTC. Residues: CATSDSPRGEQFF.

The J gene is TRBJ2-4, the V gene TRBV7-6, with 10 bases matching TRBD1. The CDR3 has 17 residues. V shed 3 bases and J 6 bases; nucleotides not matched to a gene: 11. Germline V lookup: CDR1 SGHVS, CDR2 FNYEAQ. CDR3 sequence: CASSFNRDRGFGNIQYF. The CDR3 DNA sequence: TGTGCCAGCAGCTTCAACCGGGACAGGGGTTTTGGAAACATTCAGTACTTC. Full variable domain (missing parts from reference TRBV7-6 and TRBJ2-4): GAGVSQSPRYKVTKRGQDVALRCDPISGHVSLYWYRQALGQGPEFLTYFNYEAQQDKSGLPNDRFSAERPEGSISTLTIQRTEQRDSAMYRCASSFNRDRGFGNIQYFGAGTRLSVL.

The chain joins TRBV14 to TRBJ2-1, with 10 nucleotides matching TRBD2. Germline trimming cut 0 bases from V and 3 bases from J; bases unmatched to any gene: 2. The CDR3 extends over 16 amino acids. The germline V gene encodes CDR1 SGHDN and CDR2 FVKESK. The CDR3 sequence is CASSQDTSGNYNEQFF. The CDR3 nucleotides read TGTGCCAGCAGCCAAGACACTAGCGGGAACTACAATGAGCAGTTCTTC.

This rearrangement joins TRBV7-2 to TRBJ1-6; the match to TRBD1 covers 10 bases. CDR1 is SGHTA and CDR2 is FQGNSA in the germline V gene. With 5 bases clipped from V and 1 base from J, the junction kept 8 bases outside the gene matches. CDR3 size: 18 residues. The CDR3 DNA reads as TGTGCCAGCAGCCCACCGGGACAGGGGTTTTCCTATAATTCACCCCTCCACTTT. It encodes CASSPPGQGFSYNSPLHF.

The chain recombines TRBV5-8 with TRBJ1-5; D is undetermined. This CDR3 contains 13 residues. Between the trimmed V and J ends, which lost 1 base and 4 bases, there was a span of 6 bases. Germline CDR1 SGHTS, CDR2 YDEGEE. The CDR3 DNA reads as TGTGCCAGCAGCTTGTTGAGAAATCAGCCCCAGCATTTT. Amino acid sequence: CASSLLRNQPQHF.

This chain links TRBV5-1 with TRBJ2-2; the match to TRBD1 covers 9 bases. The ends lost 3 bases at V and 4 bases at J; junction bases unmatched: 13. The CDR3 has 18 residues. Germline V CDR1 and CDR2: SGHRS, YFSETQ. The CDR3 nucleotides are TGCGCCAGCAGCTCAGCGGGACAGGGTCATGGGGCCACCGGGGAGCTGTTTTTT. It encodes CASSSAGQGHGATGELFF. Supplemented by reference TRBV5-1 and TRBJ2-2, the full variable domain reads KAGVTQTPRYLIKTRGQQVTLSCSPISGHRSVSWYQQTPGQGLQFLFEYFSETQRNKGNFPGRFSGRQFSNSRSEMNVSTLELGDSALYLCASSSAGQGHGATGELFFGEGSRLTVL.

The rearrangement links TRBV24-1 to TRBJ2-3; tentatively, D is TRBD2 (5 bases). Germline values: CDR1 KGHDR, CDR2 SFDVKD. Trimming stripped 7 bases from V and 3 bases from J, with 10 bases between. The CDR3 is 13 amino acids. Here the CDR3 reads CATRGRGTDTQYF. CDR3 bases: TGTGCCACCAGGGGTCGAGGGACAGATACGCAGTATTTT.

V is TRBV7-9 and J is TRBJ1-5; D perhaps matches TRBD1 (6 bases). CDR1 and CDR2 from the germline V gene are SEHNR and FQNEAQ (reference sequence). Trimming removed 4 bases at V and 0 bases at J, with 13 bases between. CDR3 size: 16 residues. The CDR3: CASSSTDRNSNQPQHF. Written as DNA, the CDR3 is TGTGCCAGCAGCTCCACTGACAGGAATAGCAATCAGCCCCAGCATTTT.

The V gene is TRBV27, the J gene TRBJ2-7; D call uncertain. Germline lookup yields CDR1 MNHEY and CDR2 SMNVEV (reference sequence). The CDR3 is 15 amino acids. V lost 0 bases and J lost 2, with 11 bases in between. The CDR3 coding sequence is TGTGCCAGCAGTTTATCCCCGCGGTCTACCTACGAGCAGTACTTC. Encoded protein: CASSLSPRSTYEQYF.

The chain links TRBV6-1 to TRBJ2-1; perhaps TRBD2 as D (5 bases). V gave up 3 bases and J gave up 3 bases, with 12 bases separating them. Germline-derived CDR1 and CDR2 are MNHNS and SASEGT. This CDR3 region has 15 residues. This CDR3 reads CASSDGMAVYNEQFF. CDR3 bases: TGTGCCAGCAGTGACGGGATGGCCGTCTACAATGAGCAGTTCTTC.

The chain links TRBV4-1 to TRBJ2-7; 10 nucleotides agree with TRBD1. There are 16 residues in the CDR3. Losses at the gene ends were 3 bases for V and 0 bases for J; bases not matched to a gene: 5. Looked up from germline, CDR1 is MGHRA and CDR2 is YSYEKL. CDR3 residues: CASSQRTGGGSYEQYF. CDR3 DNA: TGCGCCAGCAGCCAGAGGACAGGGGGTGGCTCCTACGAGCAGTACTTC.